The entry that follows covers one TCR beta chain sequence. No antigen is known for it. These data are taken from a study of OX40 agonist ivuxolimab in advanced cancers. For the study at large: It was permissible to have had prior anti-PD-1, anti-PD-L1 or anti-CTLA-4 therapy, and around 40% had some.

Per germline, CDR1 KGHSH and CDR2 LQKENI. The germline V and J ends were trimmed by 3 bases and 4 bases, with 6 bases remaining between them. CDR3 length equals 13 residues. Study results and limitations: Clonal expansion was seen in CD4+ and CD8+ blood T cells by week 6 at 0.1 to 3.0 mg/kg.

Profiling relied on immunoSEQ multiplex PCR, and the TCRdb table lists in-frame clones only, not all of them. The sample yields 95,000 to 150,000 clones, around 95% seen once. Systemic immunosuppression or autoimmune disease history was grounds to exclude patients. The specimen comprised CD4+ or CD8+ T cells sorted from blood, sampled in a trial of the OX40 agonist ivuxolimab. The source is an adult with an advanced solid tumor such as melanoma, head and neck, liver or kidney cancer. The chain recombines TRBV18 with TRBJ1-4; D uncertain. The CDR3 DNA reads TGTGCCAGCTCACCTATTAATAATGAAAAACTGTTTTTT. Protein: CASSPINNEKLFF.